Presented here are 15 T cell receptor beta chains from one specimen sequenced in a study of T cells in tuberculosis. Method: immunoSEQ multiplex PCR; TCRdb's copy keeps in-frame clones and lacks some. The table shows about 41,000 clones, with 95% occurring only once. Sample: PBMCs. These receptors were collected from a donor aged 10-29 years with latent tuberculosis or without tuberculosis infection.

The rearrangement uses TRBV4-3 and TRBJ2-2; possibly TRBD2 for D (5 bases). Trimming removed 2 bases from V and 5 bases from J, with 12 bases in between. Germline V gives CDR1 LGHNA, CDR2 YSLEER. This CDR3 is 15 amino acids long. In DNA, the CDR3 is TGCGCCAGCAGCCAACTAAAGGGAGTAACCGGGGAGCTGTTTTTT. Translated, it gives CASSQLKGVTGELFF.

The table lists this clone with a count of one. The chain employs TRBV2 and TRBJ1-5; the match to TRBD1 covers 8 bases. V lost 6 bases, J lost 0 bases, and 19 bases stayed unmatched. There are 20 residues in the CDR3. Germline loops: CDR1 SNHLY, CDR2 FYNNEI. The CDR3 DNA sequence: TGTGCCAGCAGATCGGGGGTAGACAGGGGAGGTCGGTCTAGCAATCAGCCCCAGCATTTT. Protein product: CASRSGVDRGGRSSNQPQHF. Combining the CDR3 with reference TRBV2 and TRBJ1-5 gives the whole variable domain EPEVTQTPSHQVTQMGQEVILRCVPISNHLYFYWYRQILGQKVEFLVSFYNNEISEKSEIFDDQFSVERPDGSNFTLKIRSTKLEDSAMYFCASRSGVDRGGRSSNQPQHFGDGTRLSIL.

The chain uses TRBV7-9 and TRBJ2-3; TRBD1 is a possible D gene (6 bases). The germline V gene has CDR1 SEHNR and CDR2 FQNEAQ (reference sequence). The CDR3 is 17 amino acids. V was clipped by 3 bases and J by 0 bases, with 16 bases between them. For the CDR3, the DNA is TGTGCCAGCAGCTTGCTTAAGGGGGACCCTAGCACAGATACGCAGTATTTT. This gives the protein CASSLLKGDPSTDTQYF. The full variable domain, rest sourced from reference TRBV7-9 and TRBJ2-3, is DTGVSQNPRHKITKRGQNVTFRCDPISEHNRLYWYRQTLGQGPEFLTYFQNEAQLEKSRLLSDRFSAERPKGSFSTLEIQRTEQGDSAMYLCASSLLKGDPSTDTQYFGPGTRLTVL.

This clone was observed once. This chain connects TRBV25-1 to TRBJ1-1; possibly TRBD1 for D (6 bases). Germline loops: CDR1 MGHDK, CDR2 SYGVNS. This CDR3 has 15 amino acids. The ends were cut back, 4 bases at V and 7 bases at J, with 19 bases in the middle. The CDR3 sequence: CASSGRQVPPYEAFF. The CDR3 coding sequence is TGTGCCAGCAGTGGCCGACAGGTTCCCCCTTATGAAGCTTTCTTT.

V usage is TRBV29-1 and J usage is TRBJ2-5; TRBD2 is a possible D gene (5 bases). There are 12 residues in the CDR3. Germline CDR1 SQVTM, CDR2 ANQGSEA. Between the trimmed V and J ends, which lost 4 bases and 5 bases, there was a span of 11 bases. CDR3 nucleotide sequence: TGCAGCGTTGTGGCGGGCTTGGAGACCCAGTACTTC. Translation gives CSVVAGLETQYF.

This chain connects TRBV12-2 to TRBJ1-5; whether TRBD1, the table's D call, matches the DNA was not checked. TRBV12-2 is a pseudogene segment. The CDR3 sequence is 16 residues long. CDR3 in DNA: TGTGCAAGTCGCGGTCAGCAGGGGGCAGATATGCAGCCCCAGCATTTT. Translation: CASRGQQGADMQPQHF.

The chain links TRBV19 to TRBJ2-3; a possible D gene is TRBD2 (5 bases). CDR1 and CDR2 (germline): LNHDA, SQIVND (reference sequence). The CDR3 runs 16 residues. V lost 9 bases and J lost 0, with 19 bases in between. CDR3 residues: CASKDRGRSSTDTQYF. The CDR3 DNA reads TGTGCCAGCAAAGACCGGGGTCGATCTAGCACAGATACGCAGTATTTT.

A remark on this clone: The sample contains more than one DNA sequence encoding this CDR3. CDR3 protein: CASSLDRNQPQHF. The CDR3 region has the DNA TGCGCCAGCAGCTTGGACAGAAATCAGCCCCAGCATTTT. V gene TRBV5-1 combines with J gene TRBJ1-5, with D unclear. Trimming took off 0 bases at V and 4 bases at J, with 5 bases between the two ends. The CDR3 runs to 13 residues. Germline values: CDR1 SGHRS, CDR2 YFSETQ.

The count of this clone is one. This sequence joins TRBV7-8 and TRBJ2-1, with a tentative D call TRBD2 (7 bases). This CDR3 has 15 residues. The germline V and J ends were trimmed by 6 bases and 8 bases, with 20 bases remaining between them. Looked up from germline, CDR1 is SGHVS and CDR2 is FQNEAQ. CDR3 in DNA: TGTGCCAGCAGAGGAGGTGGGGGGGGCCTGTATGAGCAGTTCTTC. This translates into CASRGGGGGLYEQFF.

In DNA form, the CDR3 reads TGTGCCAGCAGTTCCCTGGCCGGCCGCGGCACTGAAGCTTTCTTT. Its translation is CASSSLAGRGTEAFF. This chain uses TRBV7-6 with TRBJ1-1; D is unresolved. With 6 bases removed from V and 4 bases from J, the gap between germline ends came to 18 bases. The CDR3 covers 15 residues. Per germline, CDR1 SGHVS and CDR2 FNYEAQ.

This clone showed up just once. The CDR3 sequence: CASSETGKDGYTF. The CDR3 nucleotides are TGTGCCAGCAGCGAGACAGGGAAGGATGGCTACACCTTC. The chain combines TRBV6-1 with TRBJ1-2; 7 bases agree with TRBD1. This CDR3 spans 13 amino acids. The V gene's germline CDR1 is MNHNS and CDR2 SASEGT. The J segment lost 6 bases and the V segment lost 6 bases, leaving 7 bases of the junction unmatched.

V is TRBV14 and J is TRBJ1-2; no reliable D call. The CDR3 extends over 14 amino acids. Germline CDR1 is SGHDN and CDR2 is FVKESK. V was cut by 1 base and J by 3 bases, with 9 bases left in between. CDR3 coding DNA: TGTGCCAGCAGCCAAGGGTCCTTAGACTATGGCTACACCTTC. Protein: CASSQGSLDYGYTF. Full variable domain (outside the CDR3, taken from reference TRBV14 and TRBJ1-2): EAGVTQFPSHSVIEKGQTVTLRCDPISGHDNLYWYRRVMGKEIKFLLHFVKESKQDESGMPNNRFLAERTGGTYSTLKVQPAELEDSGVYFCASSQGSLDYGYTFGSGTRLTVV.

This clone showed up just once. V usage is TRBV6-6 and J usage is TRBJ2-2; 9 bases map to TRBD1. With V trimmed by 5 bases and J by 2 bases, 3 bases remained unmatched. Germline V gene lookup returns CDR1 MNHNY and CDR2 SVGAGI (reference sequence). The CDR3 sequence is 15 residues long. The CDR3 protein is CASSQDRGNTGELFF. The CDR3 DNA reads TGTGCCAGCAGTCAGGACAGGGGAAACACCGGGGAGCTGTTTTTT.

This chain links TRBV18 with TRBJ2-3, with 13 bases identical to TRBD2. The germline CDR1 and CDR2 sequences are KGHSH and LQKENI. Unmatched junction bases numbered 3, after V lost 3 bases and J lost 3 bases. This CDR3 region has 16 residues. CDR3 region: CASSPTSGGATDTQYF. CDR3 nucleotides: TGTGCCAGCTCACCTACTAGCGGGGGGGCAACAGATACGCAGTATTTT. The entire variable domain, with the rest obtained from reference TRBV18 and TRBJ2-3, is as follows: NAGVMQNPRHLVRRRGQEARLRCSPMKGHSHVYWYRQLPEEGLKFMVYLQKENIIDESGMPKERFSAEFPKEGPSILRIQQVVRGDSAAYFCASSPTSGGATDTQYFGPGTRLTVL.

The genes are TRBV7-3 and TRBJ2-3, with D perhaps matching TRBD1 (6 bases). The germline V and J ends were trimmed by 2 bases and 6 bases, with 12 bases remaining between them. This CDR3 region has 14 residues. Germline V lookup: CDR1 SGHTA, CDR2 FQGTGA. Here the CDR3 DNA reads TGTGCCAGCAGCTTAGAGGGGACACGGGATACGCAGTATTTT. It specifies CASSLEGTRDTQYF. Drawing the rest from reference TRBV7-3 and TRBJ2-3, the complete variable domain is GAGVSQTPSNKVTEKGKYVELRCDPISGHTALYWYRQSLGQGPEFLIYFQGTGAADDSGLPNDRFFAVRPEGSVSTLKIQRTERGDSAVYLCASSLEGTRDTQYFGPGTRLTVL.